This TCR beta chain was observed in a study of CD8+CD57+ T cells in acquired aplastic anemia. Study summary: CD4+ and CD8+ cells, once sorted, gave DNA averaging approximately 3.3 ug. Whole-study results and caveats: A set of 25 to 30 CD8+ CDR3 sequences was shared between patients and controls, and these sequences appeared highly expressed in patients.

Profiling that covered TCR beta VDJ and CDR3 relied on genomic DNA as its template. TCRdb re-analysed the reads in MiXCR, keeping a single row per CDR3 protein. The sample shows fewer than 250,000 distinct CDR3 sequences, approximately 50% of them seen only once. As for this clonotype: Its specificity is not known.

The CDR3 is made up of 13 amino acids. V lost 2 bases to trimming and J lost 7 bases, with 9 bases between them. Per the germline V gene, CDR1 is GTSNPN and CDR2 is SVGIG (reference sequence). Sequenced input: sorted CD4+, CD8+, or CD8+CD57+ T cells (not recorded which) from PBMCs. The chain links TRBV30 to TRBJ1-6; D gene unclear. The TCR sequence derives from a human donor in good health, serving as a control. The CDR3 here is CAWSQDGNSPLHF. CDR3 DNA sequence: TGTGCCTGGAGTCAAGACGGAAATTCACCCCTCCACTTT.